This T cell receptor beta chain was recorded in a study of T cell repertoires in urothelial bladder cancer (dated by TCRdb to the late 2010s). Regarding the complete study: Of the roughly twelve resected lesions, three were clinical stage cT0, three were cTa, three were cT1, and three were cT2 or greater. TCR repertoire clonality in bladder tumors was compared with TCR repertoire clonality in benign bladder inflammation. Eleven to twelve patients who had bladder lesions and were undergoing transurethral resection were prospectively identified. About 12 resected bladder lesions were studied, comprising urothelial carcinoma (UC+) and benign (UC-) specimens.

Turning to this clone: Its binding antigen is unknown. Qualities for individual bases were not recorded, and no much larger clone is one base off.

Resected bladder lesions that lacked urothelial carcinoma were classed as benign (UC-) specimens. At transurethral resection, specimens of the bladder lesions were collected and then stored at -80C. From bladder specimens obtained at transurethral resection, DNA was extracted. The TCR beta chain CDR3 region was sequenced with the immunoSEQ assay. The study's processing was this. For each specimen, T-cell fraction, clonal dominance and maximum TCR clone frequency were calculated. This is the immuneACCESS table as TCRdb keeps it, with only in-frame sequences that have V and J called. A part of the clones is gone; compared with another copy, unresolved V genes explain less than half, and the rest is unexplained. For V, J and clone size, that table is used; D and trimming come from the DNA. The sample yields 8,500 to 13,000 clones; around 68% were counted once. The leading ten clones occupy 6.5% to 8.5% of the sample.

The research as a whole found: Median tumor infiltrating lymphocyte percentage was 2% in carcinoma specimens and 12% in benign specimens. A single T-cell clone reached up to about 17% of infiltrating lymphocytes in carcinoma specimens, compared with 1.5% to 2% in benign specimens. Urothelial carcinoma specimens had a median of around 6,000 T cells, fewer than the median of roughly 25,000 seen in benign specimens.

The germline V gene yields SGHRS for CDR1 and YFSETQ for CDR2. The CDR3 holds 13 amino acids from the cysteine to the phenylalanine. The kept DNA is CDR3 alone, 39 bases in frame from the first base. Relative to germline, V is 4 bases shorter and J is 5 bases shorter, with 10 bases between their ends. Sequenced sample: tumor-infiltrating cells from bladder cancer. Rearrangement joined TRBV5-1 to TRBJ1-5; the D gene identity is not certain. This TCR came from a human donor with a benign inflammatory bladder lesion. The DNA reads TGCGCCAGCAGCCGGACGGTCGATCAGCCCCAGCATTTT. Translated, it reads CASSRTVDQPQHF.